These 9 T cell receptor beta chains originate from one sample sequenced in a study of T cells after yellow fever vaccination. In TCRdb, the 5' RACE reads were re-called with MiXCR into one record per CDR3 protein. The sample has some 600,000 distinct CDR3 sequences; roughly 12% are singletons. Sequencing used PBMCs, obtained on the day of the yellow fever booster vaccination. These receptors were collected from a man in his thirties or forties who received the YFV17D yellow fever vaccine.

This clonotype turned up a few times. The CDR3: CASSLAGASSYEQYF. DNA for the CDR3: TGTGCCAGCAGTTTAGCGGGAGCATCATCCTACGAGCAGTACTTC. V gene TRBV27 combines with J gene TRBJ2-7; 7 bases line up with TRBD2. CDR1 is MNHEY and CDR2 is SMNVEV in the germline V gene (reference sequence). The J segment lost 1 base and the V segment lost 2 bases, leaving 5 bases of the junction unmatched. The CDR3 totals 15 residues.

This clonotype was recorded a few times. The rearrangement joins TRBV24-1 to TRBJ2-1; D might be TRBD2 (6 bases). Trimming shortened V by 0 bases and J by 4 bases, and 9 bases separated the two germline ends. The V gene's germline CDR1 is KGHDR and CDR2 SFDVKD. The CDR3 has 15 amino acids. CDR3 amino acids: CATSDLTGTYNEQFF. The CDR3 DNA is TGTGCCACCAGTGATTTGACTGGGACTTACAATGAGCAGTTCTTC.

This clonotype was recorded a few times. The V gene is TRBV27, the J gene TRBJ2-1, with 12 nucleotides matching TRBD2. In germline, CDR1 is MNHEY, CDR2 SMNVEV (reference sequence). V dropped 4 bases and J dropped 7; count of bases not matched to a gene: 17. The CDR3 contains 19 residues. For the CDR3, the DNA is TGTGCCAGCAGTTCTCCCCAAGGCCAACTAGCGGGAGGACAAAATGAGCAGTTCTTC. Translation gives CASSSPQGQLAGGQNEQFF.

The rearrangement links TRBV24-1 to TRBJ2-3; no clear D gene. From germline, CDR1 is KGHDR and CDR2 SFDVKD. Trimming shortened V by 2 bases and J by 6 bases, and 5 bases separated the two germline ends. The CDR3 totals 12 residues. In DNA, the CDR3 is TGTGCCACCAGTGATTATGTTGATACGCAGTATTTT. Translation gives CATSDYVDTQYF.

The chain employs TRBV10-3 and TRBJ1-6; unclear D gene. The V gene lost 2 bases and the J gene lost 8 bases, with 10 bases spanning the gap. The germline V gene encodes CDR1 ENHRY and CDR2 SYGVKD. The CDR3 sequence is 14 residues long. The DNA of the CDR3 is TGTGCCATCAGTGAGGTTCAGGAAGATTCACCCCTCCACTTT. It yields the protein CAISEVQEDSPLHF.

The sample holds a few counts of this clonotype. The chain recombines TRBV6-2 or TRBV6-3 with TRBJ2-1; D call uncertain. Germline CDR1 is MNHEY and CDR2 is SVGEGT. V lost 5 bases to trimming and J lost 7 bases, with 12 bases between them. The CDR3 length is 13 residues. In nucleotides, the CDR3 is TGTGCCAGCAGTCCTCAAGCGCTGAATGAGCAGTTCTTC. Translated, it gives CASSPQALNEQFF.

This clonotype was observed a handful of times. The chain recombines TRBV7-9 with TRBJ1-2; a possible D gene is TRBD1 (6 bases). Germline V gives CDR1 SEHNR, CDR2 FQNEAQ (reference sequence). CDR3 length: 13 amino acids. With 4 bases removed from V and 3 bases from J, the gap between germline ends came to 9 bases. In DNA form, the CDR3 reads TGTGCCAGCAGCTCGTACAGGGACTATGGCTACACCTTC. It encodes CASSSYRDYGYTF.

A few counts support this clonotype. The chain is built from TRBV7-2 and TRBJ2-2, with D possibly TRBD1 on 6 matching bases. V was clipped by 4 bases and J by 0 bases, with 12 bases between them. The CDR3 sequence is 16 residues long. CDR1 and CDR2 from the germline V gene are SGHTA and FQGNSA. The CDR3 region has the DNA TGTGCCAGCAGCTCAATGGGGACAACGAACACCGGGGAGCTGTTTTTT. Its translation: CASSSMGTTNTGELFF.

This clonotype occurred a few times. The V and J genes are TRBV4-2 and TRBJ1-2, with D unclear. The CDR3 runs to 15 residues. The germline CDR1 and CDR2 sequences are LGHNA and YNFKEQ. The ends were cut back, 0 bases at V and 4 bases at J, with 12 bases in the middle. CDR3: CASSQDTPEVYGYTF. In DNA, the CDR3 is TGTGCCAGCAGCCAAGATACGCCGGAGGTCTATGGCTACACCTTC.